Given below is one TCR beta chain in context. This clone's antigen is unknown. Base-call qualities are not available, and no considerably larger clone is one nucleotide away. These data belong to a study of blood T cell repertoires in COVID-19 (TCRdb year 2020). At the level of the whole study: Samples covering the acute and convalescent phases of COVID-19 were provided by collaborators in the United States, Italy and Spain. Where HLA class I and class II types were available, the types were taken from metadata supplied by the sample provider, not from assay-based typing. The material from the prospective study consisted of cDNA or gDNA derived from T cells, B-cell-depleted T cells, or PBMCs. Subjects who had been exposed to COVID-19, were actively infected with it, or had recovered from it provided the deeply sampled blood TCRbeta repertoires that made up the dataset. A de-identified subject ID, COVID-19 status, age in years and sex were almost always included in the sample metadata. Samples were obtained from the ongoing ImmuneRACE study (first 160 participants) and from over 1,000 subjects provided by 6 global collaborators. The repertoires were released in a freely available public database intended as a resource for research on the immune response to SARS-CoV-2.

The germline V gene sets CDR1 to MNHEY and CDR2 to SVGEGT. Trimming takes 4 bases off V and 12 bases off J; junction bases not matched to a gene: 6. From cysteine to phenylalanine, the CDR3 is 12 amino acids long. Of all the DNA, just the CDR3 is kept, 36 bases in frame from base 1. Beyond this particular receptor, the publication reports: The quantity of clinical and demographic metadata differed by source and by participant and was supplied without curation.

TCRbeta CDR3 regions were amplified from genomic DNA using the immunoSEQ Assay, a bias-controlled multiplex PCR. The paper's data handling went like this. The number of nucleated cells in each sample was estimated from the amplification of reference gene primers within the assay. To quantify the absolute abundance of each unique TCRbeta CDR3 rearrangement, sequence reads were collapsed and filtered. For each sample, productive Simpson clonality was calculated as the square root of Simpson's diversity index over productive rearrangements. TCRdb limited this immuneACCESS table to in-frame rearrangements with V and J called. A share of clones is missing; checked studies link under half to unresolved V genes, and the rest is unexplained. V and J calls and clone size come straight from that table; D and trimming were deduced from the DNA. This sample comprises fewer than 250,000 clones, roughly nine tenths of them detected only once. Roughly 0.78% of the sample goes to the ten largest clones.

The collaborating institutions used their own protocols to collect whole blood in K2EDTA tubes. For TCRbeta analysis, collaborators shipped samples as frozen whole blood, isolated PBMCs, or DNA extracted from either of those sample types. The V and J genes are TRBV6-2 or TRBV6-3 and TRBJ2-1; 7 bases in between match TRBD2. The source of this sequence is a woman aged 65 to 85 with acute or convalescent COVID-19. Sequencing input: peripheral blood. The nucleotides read TGTGCCAGCAGTTCCATATGGGAGGGGCAGTTCTTC. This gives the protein CASSSIWEGQFF.